The present entry profiles one TCR beta chain with its context. Antigen: not known. Sequencing used immunoSEQ multiplex PCR; TCRdb keeps in-frame clones, though not all of them. The table records roughly 80,000 clones, about 83% of them present only once. The sample belongs to a study of OX40 agonist ivuxolimab in advanced cancers. Notes on the study in general: In the expanded peripheral T cells, antigen specificity was never determined. In general, CD8+ T cells held more expanded clones than CD4+ did, on average. Doses of 0.1 to 3.0 mg/kg were accompanied by clonal expansion of CD4+ and CD8+ blood T cells by week 6.

This CDR3 has 16 residues. Trimming took off 0 bases at V and 2 bases at J, with 14 bases between the two ends. Germline lookup yields CDR1 SGHRS and CDR2 YFSETQ. At baseline, cycle 4 day 1, and cycle 7 day 1, blood was sampled. The chain has TRBV5-1 and TRBJ1-1, with D maybe TRBD1 (5 bases). The sequences come from CD4+ or CD8+ T cells sorted from blood, collected in a trial of the OX40 agonist ivuxolimab. The TCR comes from an adult with an advanced solid tumor such as melanoma, head and neck, liver or kidney cancer. The CDR3 reads CASSLGIGTLNTEAFF. As DNA, the CDR3 is TGCGCCAGCAGCTTGGGTATAGGGACGCTCAACACTGAAGCTTTCTTT.